The next 27 T cell receptor beta chains were all read from a single sample in a study of blood T cell repertoires in COVID-19 (dated by TCRdb to the early 2020s). The receptor library was made with the immunoSEQ multiplex PCR assay. TCRdb mirrors the immuneACCESS table, restricted to in-frame sequences. Some clones are absent from its copies; in checked studies, under half trace to an unresolved V gene, and the reason for the others is unknown. This sample is represented by 15,000 to 17,000 clones; 80% to 85% of them were singletons. The ten largest clones take up approximately 22% of the sample. Sequenced input: peripheral blood. Receptor source: a man aged 80 or over with active or convalescent COVID-19.

The V gene is TRBV5-1, the J gene TRBJ1-1; no clear D gene. Germline-derived CDR1 and CDR2 are SGHRS and YFSETQ. Trimming took 4 bases from V and 4 from J, leaving 14 bases between them. The CDR3 is 14 residues long. CDR3 loop: CASSVPASGTEAFF. DNA for the CDR3: TGCGCCAGCAGCGTCCCCGCGAGTGGCACTGAAGCTTTCTTT.

The V and J genes are TRBV5-4 and TRBJ1-4, with D tentatively TRBD1 (5 bases). The CDR3 consists of 15 residues. Deletions cut 1 base from V and 6 bases from J, with 13 bases between. The germline CDR1 and CDR2 sequences are SGHNT and YYREEE (reference sequence). CDR3 sequence (DNA): TGTGCCAGCAGCTTGTACGTAGGGGAGGATGAAAAACTGTTTTTT. Its protein product is CASSLYVGEDEKLFF.

V gene TRBV6-5 combines with J gene TRBJ1-1; D possibly corresponds to TRBD1 (5 bases). The CDR3 spans 14 residues. The V and J ends lost 6 bases and 1 base respectively, with 12 bases between them. The germline V gene encodes CDR1 MNHEY and CDR2 SVGAGI. In DNA, the CDR3 is TGTGCCAGCAGGAAAACTGACAGGAACACTGAAGCTTTCTTT. Translation gives CASRKTDRNTEAFF.

The chain recombines TRBV28 with TRBJ1-5; D unresolved. V was trimmed by 5 bases and J by 8 bases, leaving 10 bases between them. Germline-derived CDR1 and CDR2 are MDHEN and SYDVKM. This CDR3 region has 12 residues. CDR3 loop: CASSRGREPQHF. The CDR3 DNA is TGTGCCAGCAGTCGGGGTAGGGAGCCCCAGCATTTT.

The chain has TRBV19 and TRBJ2-5, with TRBD2 matching over 12 bases. Germline CDR1 and CDR2: LNHDA and SQIVND (reference sequence). Germline trimming cut 4 bases from V and 2 bases from J; bases unmatched to any gene: 8. The length of the CDR3 is 17 residues. CDR3 sequence: CASSRGLAGGLQETQYF. The CDR3 bases are TGTGCCAGTAGTAGGGGCCTAGCGGGGGGGCTGCAAGAGACCCAGTACTTC.

The chain is built from TRBV11-3 and TRBJ1-1; D not resolved. Trimming shortened V by 2 bases and J by 3 bases, and 22 bases separated the two germline ends. CDR1 is SGHNT and CDR2 is YENEEA in the germline V gene. This CDR3 region has 18 residues. CDR3 region: CASSLSTDWPGRYTEAFF. The DNA for the CDR3 is TGTGCCAGCAGCTTAAGTACCGATTGGCCAGGTCGGTACACTGAAGCTTTCTTT.

V and J are TRBV6-5 and TRBJ1-5; 8 bases line up with TRBD1. After removal of 7 bases from V and 1 base from J, the junction contained 3 bases not matched to a gene. Germline CDR1 and CDR2: MNHEY and SVGAGI. This CDR3 is 14 amino acids long. DNA for the CDR3: TGTGCCAGCAACGACAGGGGCAGCAATCAGCCCCAGCATTTT. Translating gives CASNDRGSNQPQHF.

This chain links TRBV6-2 or TRBV6-3 with TRBJ1-5; TRBD1 matches at 10 bases. J lost 3 bases, V lost 6 bases, and 8 bases had no gene match. This CDR3 is 16 amino acids long. Germline V gene sequence: CDR1 MNHEY, CDR2 SVGEGT. The CDR3 protein is CASSPRQGAYNQPQHF. The CDR3 DNA reads TGTGCCAGCAGCCCTCGACAGGGGGCCTACAATCAGCCCCAGCATTTT.

V is TRBV14 and J is TRBJ1-1, with TRBD1 matching 8 bases. The CDR3 totals 13 residues. CDR1 and CDR2 (germline): SGHDN, FVKESK. The V and J ends lost 2 bases and 6 bases, in that order; junction bases with no gene match: 2. Here the CDR3 reads CASSQTGGSEAFF. The CDR3 nucleotides read TGTGCCAGCAGCCAAACAGGGGGGTCTGAAGCTTTCTTT.

The J gene is TRBJ1-6, the V gene TRBV11-2; 8 nucleotides agree with TRBD1. The J segment lost 9 bases and the V segment lost 4 bases, leaving 8 bases of the junction unmatched. CDR1 SGHAT and CDR2 FQNNGV come from the germline V gene. The length of the CDR3 is 15 residues. CDR3 sequence: CASSSTGQGASPLHF. CDR3 coding DNA: TGTGCCAGCAGCTCAACTGGACAGGGAGCTTCACCCCTCCACTTT.

The rearrangement links TRBV5-1 to TRBJ2-3; tentative D call: TRBD1 (6 bases). This CDR3 contains 14 residues. Germline values: CDR1 SGHRS, CDR2 YFSETQ. The V end was cut by 5 bases, the J end by 4 bases, with 14 bases between. CDR3 sequence (DNA): TGCGCCAGCAGTTGGATGGGGGCAGCAGATACGCAGTATTTT. Residues: CASSWMGAADTQYF.

The genes are TRBV7-2 and TRBJ1-3; perhaps TRBD1 as D (5 bases). The CDR3 covers 15 residues. Per the germline V gene, CDR1 is SGHTA and CDR2 is FQGNSA. V was pared by 0 bases and J by 4 bases, with 10 bases between. In DNA form, the CDR3 reads TGTGCCAGCAGCTTAGCGGGGGGTACCGGAAACACCATATATTTT. Amino acids: CASSLAGGTGNTIYF.

The V call is TRBV7-2, the J call TRBJ2-1; TRBD2 agrees at 8 bases. J lost 3 bases, V lost 5 bases, and 9 bases had no gene match. The CDR3 consists of 16 residues. From germline, CDR1 is SGHTA and CDR2 FQGNSA. CDR3 DNA: TGTGCCAGCAGCCCCGTAGCGGGGCAGATCTACAATGAGCAGTTCTTC. Protein product: CASSPVAGQIYNEQFF.

CDR3 residues: CASSLRRDRGRNTEAFF. CDR3 nucleotide sequence: TGTGCCAGCAGCTTACGCCGGGACAGAGGAAGGAACACTGAAGCTTTCTTT. J is TRBJ1-1 and V is TRBV7-9; 7 bases fit TRBD1. There are 17 residues in the CDR3. J was trimmed by 1 base and V by 2 bases; bases with no gene match: 10. CDR1 and CDR2 from the germline V gene are SEHNR and FQNEAQ (reference sequence).

This chain uses TRBV3-1 (or the pseudogene TRBV3-2) with TRBJ2-5, with 8 bases lining up with TRBD1. CDR3 length: 18 residues. V was clipped by 4 bases and J by 2 bases; unmatched bases: 15. In germline, CDR1 is LGHDT, CDR2 YNNKEL (reference sequence). DNA of the CDR3: TGTGCCAGCAGCCCATTGCACACTACCGGGACAGGACAAGAGACCCAGTACTTC. It specifies CASSPLHTTGTGQETQYF.

The chain joins TRBV6-1 to TRBJ2-2, with a possible D match to TRBD2 (5 bases). V lost 2 bases to trimming and J lost 6 bases, with 13 bases between them. Germline V CDR1 and CDR2: MNHNS, SASEGT. This CDR3 has 15 residues. CDR3 nucleotide sequence: TGTGCCAGCAGTGAAAGTCTGGGGAGTTCCGGGGAGCTGTTTTTT. Translating gives CASSESLGSSGELFF.

The chain joins TRBV5-1 to TRBJ1-1; D possibly corresponds to TRBD1 (6 bases). Per the germline V gene, CDR1 is SGHRS and CDR2 is YFSETQ. The length of the CDR3 is 15 residues. Deletions cut 0 bases from V and 2 bases from J, with 11 bases between. The chain's CDR3 is CASSLDGQQNTEAFF. Here the CDR3 DNA reads TGCGCCAGCAGCTTGGATGGACAGCAAAACACTGAAGCTTTCTTT.

This chain links TRBV30 with TRBJ2-7; tentative D call: TRBD1 (6 bases). V was clipped by 2 bases and J by 5 bases, with 13 bases between them. The CDR3 runs 13 residues. Per the germline V gene, CDR1 is GTSNPN and CDR2 is SVGIG (reference sequence). CDR3 sequence (DNA): TGTGCCTGGAGTACAGGGAATCGAAACGAGCAGTACTTC. This gives the protein CAWSTGNRNEQYF.

The chain carries TRBV27 and TRBJ2-7, with a weak D call TRBD1 (6 bases). Per the germline V gene, CDR1 is MNHEY and CDR2 is SMNVEV (reference sequence). The V end lost 6 bases, the J end lost 0 bases, and 15 bases lay between the germline ends. The CDR3 is made up of 15 amino acids. The CDR3 here is CASRLAADSSYEQYF. For the CDR3, the DNA is TGTGCCAGCAGGCTCGCAGCGGACAGCTCCTACGAGCAGTACTTC.

The V gene is TRBV7-3, the J gene TRBJ1-6; no firm D call. CDR3 length: 13 amino acids. V was cut by 4 bases and J by 6 bases, with 7 bases left in between. CDR1 and CDR2 from the germline V gene are SGHTA and FQGTGA. The CDR3 spells CASSSNSNSPLHF. CDR3 nucleotides: TGTGCCAGCAGCTCCAACAGTAATTCACCCCTCCACTTT.

J is TRBJ2-5 and V is TRBV7-2, with 9 bases that match TRBD2. The J segment lost 4 bases and the V segment lost 6 bases, leaving 9 bases of the junction unmatched. This CDR3 has 15 amino acids. CDR1 is SGHTA and CDR2 is FQGNSA in the germline V gene. The CDR3 reads CASSRAAGGRETQYF. The CDR3 DNA reads TGTGCCAGCAGTAGAGCGGCGGGGGGGCGAGAGACCCAGTACTTC.

The J gene is TRBJ1-4, the V gene TRBV11-2, with 7 positions matching TRBD1. J was trimmed by 4 bases and V by 4 bases; bases with no gene match: 6. The CDR3 length is 15 residues. Germline CDR1 reads SGHAT; CDR2 reads FQNNGV. The CDR3 region has the DNA TGTGCCAGCAGCTCGCTCAGGGGGAATAATGAAAAACTGTTTTTT. Amino acid sequence: CASSSLRGNNEKLFF.

This clone has more than one count but fewer than ten. V is TRBV6-5 and J is TRBJ1-6; D is undetermined. This CDR3 contains 12 residues. V was pared by 6 bases and J by 14 bases, with 14 bases between. Germline V lookup: CDR1 MNHEY, CDR2 SVGAGI. CDR3: CASSRTGGSLHF. CDR3 nucleotide sequence: TGTGCCAGCAGCCGCACGGGAGGGTCCCTCCACTTT.

The gene calls are TRBV6-5 and TRBJ2-7, with 13 bases that match TRBD2. CDR3 length: 15 amino acids. Trimming at V came to 8 bases and at J to 2 bases, leaving 6 bases not matched to a gene. Germline CDR1 MNHEY, CDR2 SVGAGI. CDR3 DNA: TGTGCCAGCCAGGGACTAGCGGGGAGAACCTACGAGCAGTACTTC. It specifies CASQGLAGRTYEQYF.

V usage is TRBV12-3 or TRBV12-4 and J usage is TRBJ2-7; D might be TRBD1 (6 bases). The CDR3 consists of 13 residues. The V and J ends lost 5 bases and 2 bases respectively, with 10 bases between them. The CDR3 nucleotides read TGTGCCAGCAGTCGACAGGTCCCCTACGAGCAGTACTTC. It yields the protein CASSRQVPYEQYF.

Note on this clone: One junction end disagrees with the germline gene, perhaps due to a read error. The chain has TRBV7-7 and TRBJ2-5; 12 positions agree with TRBD2. CDR3 length: 22 residues. The germline CDR1 and CDR2 sequences are SSHAT and FNYEAQ (reference sequence). CDR3 amino acids: CASSLNPSGGADNGFNQETQYF. The CDR3, as DNA: TGTGCTAGCAGCTTAAACCCTAGCGGGGGGGCCGATAACGGGTTCAATCAAGAGACCCAGTACTTC.

DNA for the CDR3: TGTGCCAGCAGCTTCCAGGGGACAGGGACCTACAATGAGCAGTTCTTC. It specifies CASSFQGTGTYNEQFF. The V and J genes are TRBV13 and TRBJ2-1; 9 positions match TRBD1. The V gene end was trimmed by 3 bases and the J gene end by 2 bases; junction bases not matched to a gene: 5. CDR3 size: 16 residues. The V gene's germline CDR1 is PRHDT and CDR2 FYEKMQ (reference sequence). The full variable domain, in which reference TRBV13 and TRBJ2-1 provide the parts outside the CDR3, is AAGVIQSPRHLIKEKRETATLKCYPIPRHDTVYWYQQGPGQDPQFLISFYEKMQSDKGSIPDRFSAQQFSDYHSELNMSSLELGDSALYFCASSFQGTGTYNEQFFGPGTRLTVL.